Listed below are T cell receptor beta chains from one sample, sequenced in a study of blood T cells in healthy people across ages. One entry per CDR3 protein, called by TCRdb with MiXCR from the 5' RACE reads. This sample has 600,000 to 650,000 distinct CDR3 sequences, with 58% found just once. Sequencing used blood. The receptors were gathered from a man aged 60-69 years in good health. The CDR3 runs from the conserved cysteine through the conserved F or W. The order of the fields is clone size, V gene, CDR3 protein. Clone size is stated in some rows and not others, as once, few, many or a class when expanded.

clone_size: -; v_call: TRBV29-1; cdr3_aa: CSVDPGAGARPNEKLFF
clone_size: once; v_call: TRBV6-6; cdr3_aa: CASRRQLNEPQHF
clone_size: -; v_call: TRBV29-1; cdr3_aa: CSVAWGQGCGYTF
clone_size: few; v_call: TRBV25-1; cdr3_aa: CASSELERGVQETQYF
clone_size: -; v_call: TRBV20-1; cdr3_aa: CSARDPFNYGYTF
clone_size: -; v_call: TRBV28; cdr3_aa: CASSTDPVDTQYF
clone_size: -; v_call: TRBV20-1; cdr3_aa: CSATGTSGVAEQFF
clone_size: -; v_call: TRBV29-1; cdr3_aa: CSVVRLAKNIQYF
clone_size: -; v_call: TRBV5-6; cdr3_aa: CASSDGLYYGYTF
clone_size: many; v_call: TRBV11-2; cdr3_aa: CASSLDPYEQYF
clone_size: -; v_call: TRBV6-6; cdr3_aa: CASSGAGSGQPQHF
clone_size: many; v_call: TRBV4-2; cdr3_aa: CASSQDQSWPGGETQYF
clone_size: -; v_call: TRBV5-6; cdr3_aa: CASSLELAGVTDTQYF
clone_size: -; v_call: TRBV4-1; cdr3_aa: CASSPRTSGNYNEQFF
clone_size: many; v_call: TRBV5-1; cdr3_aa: CASRVYDNEQFF
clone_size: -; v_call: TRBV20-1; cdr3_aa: CSATTSGRTDTQYF
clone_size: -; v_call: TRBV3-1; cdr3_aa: CASSQWKLAGQRETQYF